This T cell receptor (beta chain) came from a study of CD8 T cells in ankylosing spondylitis. Study-wide results and limits: One TCR beta motif, made up of about 8 highly homologous variants, appeared characteristic of ankylosing spondylitis blood. Within matched ankylosing spondylitis synovial fluid, disease-linked clones were reportedly significantly enriched.

Notes on this clonotype: Its matching antigen is unknown.

TCRdb called the 5' RACE reads again in MiXCR, with one record for every CDR3 protein. The sample yields a few hundred thousand distinct CDR3 sequences, about a fifth seen once. Germline lookup yields CDR1 SGHVS and CDR2 FNYEAQ. This CDR3 is 15 amino acids long. V shed 4 bases and J shed 7 bases, with 17 bases lying between them. Sequencing was carried out using blood, either unsorted or a sorted T cell fraction (not recorded which). The chain links TRBV7-6 to TRBJ2-1, with a tentative D call TRBD1 (6 bases). The sequence was obtained from a male donor with ankylosing spondylitis. The chain's CDR3 is CASSYLQQGRNEQFF. The CDR3 nucleotides read TGTGCCAGCAGCTATCTTCAACAGGGTCGGAATGAGCAGTTCTTC.